Listed here are 12 T cell receptor beta chains from one sample, sequenced in a study of siplizumab effects on memory and regulatory T cells. Sequenced by immunoSEQ multiplex PCR; TCRdb stores in-frame clones only, minus some. The sample shows tens of thousands of clones, 80% to 95% of them seen only once. Sequencing input: CD8+ T cells sorted from blood. Receptor source: a human donor in good health.

The chain joins TRBV5-1 to TRBJ2-3, with 10 bases fitting TRBD1. CDR1 is SGHRS and CDR2 is YFSETQ in the germline V gene. The V gene end was trimmed by 3 bases and the J gene end by 6 bases; junction bases not matched to a gene: 19. The CDR3 length is 19 residues. Here the CDR3 reads CASSSASVGTGVITDTQYF. The CDR3 region has the DNA TGCGCCAGCAGCTCAGCCTCCGTAGGGACAGGGGTTATCACGGATACGCAGTATTTT.

This clone was seen just once. The CDR3, as DNA: TGTGCCAGCAGTGAGGGTCCAACCTACGAGCAGTACTTC. Translated: CASSEGPTYEQYF. This chain connects TRBV6-1 to TRBJ2-7; D is ambiguous. The CDR3 covers 13 residues. The germline V and J ends were trimmed by 3 bases and 2 bases, with 8 bases remaining between them. Germline assignment: CDR1 MNHNS and CDR2 SASEGT.

The chain joins TRBV11-1 to TRBJ1-4; D is possibly TRBD1 (6 bases). Germline V CDR1 and CDR2: SGHAT, FQDESV (reference sequence). V lost 7 bases and J 6 bases, leaving 9 bases between the germline ends. CDR3 length: 12 residues. The chain's CDR3 is CASTAGDEKLFF. The CDR3, as DNA: TGTGCCAGCACGGCAGGGGATGAAAAACTGTTTTTT.

This clone is a singleton in its sample. The V gene is TRBV6-5, the J gene TRBJ1-5, with TRBD1 identical over 7 bases. The CDR3 loop spans 14 amino acids. Germline lookup yields CDR1 MNHEY and CDR2 SVGAGI. Unmatched junction bases numbered 7, after V lost 6 bases and J lost 5 bases. CDR3 protein: CASSQGQEYQPQHF. The DNA for the CDR3 is TGTGCCAGCAGCCAAGGACAGGAGTATCAGCCCCAGCATTTT.

The count of this clone is one. Written as DNA, the CDR3 is TGTGCCAGTAGTCTGGGGGTGAGGGAAAAACTGTTTTTT. Its protein product is CASSLGVREKLFF. This chain links TRBV6-5 with TRBJ1-4; possibly TRBD1 for D (5 bases). V dropped 9 bases and J dropped 8 bases, with 16 bases sitting between them. CDR3 size: 13 residues. Germline CDR1 and CDR2: MNHEY and SVGAGI.

The rearrangement uses TRBV7-9 and TRBJ2-7; D is perhaps TRBD2 (6 bases). The V gene lost 5 bases and the J gene lost 4 bases, with 18 bases spanning the gap. Germline V lookup: CDR1 SEHNR, CDR2 FQNEAQ (reference sequence). This CDR3 contains 15 residues. The CDR3, as DNA: TGTGCCAGCAGCACTATGCAAGCGGGCCTATACGAGCAGTACTTC. It translates to CASSTMQAGLYEQYF.

This chain uses TRBV4-1 with TRBJ2-5; weak D call: TRBD1 (6 bases). The V gene lost 2 bases and the J gene lost 0 bases, with 10 bases spanning the gap. CDR1 MGHRA and CDR2 YSYEKL come from the germline V gene. CDR3 length: 15 residues. This chain's CDR3 is CASSQNRQDQETQYF. CDR3 bases: TGCGCCAGCAGCCAAAATAGACAGGACCAAGAGACCCAGTACTTC.

The rearrangement joins TRBV6-6 to TRBJ2-5, with 11 bases matching TRBD1. This CDR3 has 14 residues. V lost 5 bases and J lost 5; bases outside the gene matches: 4. Germline V gene lookup returns CDR1 MNHNY and CDR2 SVGAGI (reference sequence). The CDR3 loop reads CASSGQGASETQYF. CDR3 coding DNA: TGTGCCAGCAGTGGACAGGGGGCTTCGGAGACCCAGTACTTC.

CDR3 DNA: TGTGCCAGCAGTGATCAGGAAAACTATGGCTACACCTTC. Translation gives CASSDQENYGYTF. The chain recombines TRBV2 with TRBJ1-2; D ambiguous. CDR1 and CDR2 from the germline V gene are SNHLY and FYNNEI. CDR3 size: 13 residues. Trimming removed 3 bases from V and 2 bases from J, with 7 bases in between.

The chain carries TRBV27 and TRBJ1-2; D possibly corresponds to TRBD1 (5 bases). With 3 bases removed from V and 6 bases from J, the gap between germline ends came to 11 bases. The CDR3 contains 13 residues. The germline V gene has CDR1 MNHEY and CDR2 SMNVEV (reference sequence). The CDR3 loop reads CASSFQGGNGYTF. The CDR3, as DNA: TGTGCCAGCAGTTTCCAGGGAGGGAATGGCTACACCTTC.

The J gene is TRBJ1-1, the V gene TRBV6-5, with D tentatively TRBD1 (5 bases). CDR3 size: 14 residues. From germline, CDR1 is MNHEY and CDR2 SVGAGI. V was trimmed by 6 bases and J by 3 bases, leaving 14 bases between them. Here the CDR3 reads CASSPWRGHTEAFF. CDR3 nucleotide sequence: TGTGCCAGCAGCCCCTGGAGGGGACACACTGAAGCTTTCTTT.

The chain is built from TRBV9 and TRBJ2-1, with 7 bases aligning to TRBD2. This CDR3 contains 15 residues. V was pared by 3 bases and J by 1 base, with 4 bases of the junction left unmatched. CDR1 and CDR2 (germline): SGDLS, YYNGEE. The CDR3 spells CASSDPSGSYNEQFF. In DNA, the CDR3 is TGTGCCAGCAGCGACCCTAGCGGATCCTACAATGAGCAGTTCTTC.